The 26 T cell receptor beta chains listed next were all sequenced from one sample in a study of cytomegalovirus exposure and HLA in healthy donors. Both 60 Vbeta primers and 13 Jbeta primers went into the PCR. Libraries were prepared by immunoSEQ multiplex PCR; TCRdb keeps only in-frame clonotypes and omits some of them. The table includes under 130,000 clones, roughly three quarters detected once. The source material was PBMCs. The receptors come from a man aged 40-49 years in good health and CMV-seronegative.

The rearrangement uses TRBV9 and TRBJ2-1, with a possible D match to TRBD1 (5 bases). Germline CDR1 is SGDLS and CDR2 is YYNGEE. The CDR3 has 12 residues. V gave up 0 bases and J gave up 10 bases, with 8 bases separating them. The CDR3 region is CASSVGQGEQFF. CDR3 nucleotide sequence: TGTGCCAGCAGCGTAGGGCAGGGAGAGCAGTTCTTC.

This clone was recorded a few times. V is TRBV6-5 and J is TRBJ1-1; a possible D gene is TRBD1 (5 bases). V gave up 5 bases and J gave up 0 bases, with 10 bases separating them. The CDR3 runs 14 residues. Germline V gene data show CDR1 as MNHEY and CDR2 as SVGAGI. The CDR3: CASSEPGMNTEAFF. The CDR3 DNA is TGTGCCAGCAGTGAACCAGGGATGAACACTGAAGCTTTCTTT.

CDR3 amino acids: CATSRGQGAEQYF. The CDR3 region has the DNA TGTGCCACCAGCAGAGGTCAGGGCGCAGAGCAGTACTTC. The chain joins TRBV15 to TRBJ2-7; possibly TRBD1 for D (5 bases). Germline V lookup: CDR1 LNHNV, CDR2 YYDKDF (reference sequence). V lost 1 base, J lost 7 bases, and 11 bases lay in between. This CDR3 has 13 amino acids.

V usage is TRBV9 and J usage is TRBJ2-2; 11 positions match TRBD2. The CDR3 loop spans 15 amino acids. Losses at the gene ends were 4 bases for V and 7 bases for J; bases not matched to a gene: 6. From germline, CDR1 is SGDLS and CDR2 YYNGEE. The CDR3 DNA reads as TGTGCCAGCAGCACGACTAGCGGGGTGAGCGGGGAGCTGTTTTTT. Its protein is CASSTTSGVSGELFF. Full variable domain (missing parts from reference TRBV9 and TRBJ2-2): DSGVTQTPKHLITATGQRVTLRCSPRSGDLSVYWYQQSLDQGLQFLIQYYNGEERAKGNILERFSAQQFPDLHSELNLSSLELGDSALYFCASSTTSGVSGELFFGEGSRLTVL.

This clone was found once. CDR3 bases: TGTGCCAGTGGGCGCAATGAAGGTTCCTATGGCTACACCTTC. It yields the protein CASGRNEGSYGYTF. The chain carries TRBV6-6 and TRBJ1-2; D remains unclear. CDR3 size: 14 residues. Germline V gene sequence: CDR1 MNHNY, CDR2 SVGAGI (reference sequence). Trimming removed 9 bases at V and 4 bases at J, with 18 bases between.

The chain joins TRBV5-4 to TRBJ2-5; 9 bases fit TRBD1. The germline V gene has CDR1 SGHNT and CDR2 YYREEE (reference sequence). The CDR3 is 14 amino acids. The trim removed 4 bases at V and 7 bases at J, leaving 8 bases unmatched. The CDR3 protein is CASSDRTGAGTQYF. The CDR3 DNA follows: TGTGCCAGCAGCGATCGGACAGGGGCGGGGACCCAGTACTTC. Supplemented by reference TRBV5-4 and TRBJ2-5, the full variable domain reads ETGVTQSPTHLIKTRGQQVTLRCSSQSGHNTVSWYQQALGQGPQFIFQYYREEENGRGNFPPRFSGLQFPNYSSELNVNALELDDSALYLCASSDRTGAGTQYFGPGTRLLVL.

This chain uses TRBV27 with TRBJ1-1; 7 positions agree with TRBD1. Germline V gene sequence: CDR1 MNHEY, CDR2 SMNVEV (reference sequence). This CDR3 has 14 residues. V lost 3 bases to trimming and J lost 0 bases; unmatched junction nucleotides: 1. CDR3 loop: CASSLQGVNTEAFF. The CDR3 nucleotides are TGTGCCAGCAGTTTGCAGGGGGTGAACACTGAAGCTTTCTTT.

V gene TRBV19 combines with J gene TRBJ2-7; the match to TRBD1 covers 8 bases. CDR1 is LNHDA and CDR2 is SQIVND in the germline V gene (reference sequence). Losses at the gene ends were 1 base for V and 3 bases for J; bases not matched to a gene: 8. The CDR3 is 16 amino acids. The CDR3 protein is CASSIASGTGRYEQYF. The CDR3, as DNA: TGTGCCAGTAGTATAGCCTCCGGGACAGGACGCTACGAGCAGTACTTC. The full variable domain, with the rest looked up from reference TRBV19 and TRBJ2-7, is DGGITQSPKYLFRKEGQNVTLSCEQNLNHDAMYWYRQDPGQGLRLIYYSQIVNDFQKGDIAEGYSVSREKKESFPLTVTSAQKNPTAFYLCASSIASGTGRYEQYFGPGTRLTVT.

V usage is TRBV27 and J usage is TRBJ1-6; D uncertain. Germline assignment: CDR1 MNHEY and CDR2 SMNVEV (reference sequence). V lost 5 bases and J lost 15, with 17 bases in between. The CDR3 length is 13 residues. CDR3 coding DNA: TGTGCCAGCAGTCCGGACCCGCTTGGGAGCCTCCACTTT. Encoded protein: CASSPDPLGSLHF.

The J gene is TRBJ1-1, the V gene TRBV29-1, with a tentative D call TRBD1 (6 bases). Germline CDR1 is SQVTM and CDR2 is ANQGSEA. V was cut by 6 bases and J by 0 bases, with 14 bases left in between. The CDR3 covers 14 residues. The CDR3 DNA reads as TGCAGCGTGTACAGGGACGGGATGAACACTGAAGCTTTCTTT. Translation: CSVYRDGMNTEAFF.

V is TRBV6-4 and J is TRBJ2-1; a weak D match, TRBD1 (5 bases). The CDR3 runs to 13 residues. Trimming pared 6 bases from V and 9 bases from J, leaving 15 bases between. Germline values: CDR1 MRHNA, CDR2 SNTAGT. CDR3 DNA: TGTGCCAGCAGCGGACACGAAGTTGGTGAGCAGTTCTTC. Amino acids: CASSGHEVGEQFF.

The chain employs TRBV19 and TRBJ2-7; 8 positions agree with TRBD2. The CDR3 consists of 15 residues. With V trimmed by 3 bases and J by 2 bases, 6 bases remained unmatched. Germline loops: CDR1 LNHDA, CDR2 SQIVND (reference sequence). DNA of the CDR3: TGTGCCAGTAGTATTAAAGGGCGGGGGGCCTACGAGCAGTACTTC. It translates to CASSIKGRGAYEQYF.

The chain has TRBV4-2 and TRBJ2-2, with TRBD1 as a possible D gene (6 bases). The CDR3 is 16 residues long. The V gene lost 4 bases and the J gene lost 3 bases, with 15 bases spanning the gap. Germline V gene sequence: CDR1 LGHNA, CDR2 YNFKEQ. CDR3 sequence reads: CASSRAPGVYTGELFF. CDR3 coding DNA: TGTGCCAGCAGCCGAGCCCCAGGGGTATACACCGGGGAGCTGTTTTTT.

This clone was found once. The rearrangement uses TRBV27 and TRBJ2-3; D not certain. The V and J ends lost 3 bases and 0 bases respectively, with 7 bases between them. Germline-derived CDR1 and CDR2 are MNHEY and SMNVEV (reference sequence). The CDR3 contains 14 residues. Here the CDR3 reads CASSFGSSTDTQYF. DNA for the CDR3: TGTGCCAGCAGTTTCGGGTCAAGCACAGATACGCAGTATTTT.

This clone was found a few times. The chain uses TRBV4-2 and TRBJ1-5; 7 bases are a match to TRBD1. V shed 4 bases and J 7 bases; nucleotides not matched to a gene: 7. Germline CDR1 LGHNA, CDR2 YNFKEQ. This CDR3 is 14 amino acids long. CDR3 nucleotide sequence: TGTGCCAGCAGCCGTACAGGGGTAGGACAGCCCCAGCATTTT. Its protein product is CASSRTGVGQPQHF.

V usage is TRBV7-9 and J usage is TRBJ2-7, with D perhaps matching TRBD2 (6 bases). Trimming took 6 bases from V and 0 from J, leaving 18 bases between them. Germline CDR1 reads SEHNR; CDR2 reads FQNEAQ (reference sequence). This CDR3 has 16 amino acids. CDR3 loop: CASSPRGTFPSYEQYF. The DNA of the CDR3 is TGTGCCAGCAGTCCGCGTGGGACTTTTCCCTCCTACGAGCAGTACTTC.

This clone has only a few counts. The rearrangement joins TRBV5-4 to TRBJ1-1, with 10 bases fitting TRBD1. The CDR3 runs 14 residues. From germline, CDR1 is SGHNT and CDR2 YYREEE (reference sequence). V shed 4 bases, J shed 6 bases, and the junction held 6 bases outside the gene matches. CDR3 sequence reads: CASSPPGTGAEAFF. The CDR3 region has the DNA TGTGCCAGCAGCCCTCCCGGGACAGGGGCTGAAGCTTTCTTT.

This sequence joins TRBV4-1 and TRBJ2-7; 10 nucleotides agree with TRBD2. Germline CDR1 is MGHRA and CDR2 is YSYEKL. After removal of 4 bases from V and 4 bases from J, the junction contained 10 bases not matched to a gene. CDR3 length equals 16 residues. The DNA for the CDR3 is TGCGCCAGCAGCCCGGACCCTAGCGGGAGTTCTTACGAGCAGTACTTC. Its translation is CASSPDPSGSSYEQYF.

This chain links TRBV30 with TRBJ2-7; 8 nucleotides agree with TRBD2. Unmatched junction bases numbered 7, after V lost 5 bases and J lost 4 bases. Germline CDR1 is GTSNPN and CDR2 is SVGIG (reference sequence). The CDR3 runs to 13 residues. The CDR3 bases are TGTGCCTGGTCCCACGGGAGGGATTACGAGCAGTACTTC. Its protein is CAWSHGRDYEQYF.

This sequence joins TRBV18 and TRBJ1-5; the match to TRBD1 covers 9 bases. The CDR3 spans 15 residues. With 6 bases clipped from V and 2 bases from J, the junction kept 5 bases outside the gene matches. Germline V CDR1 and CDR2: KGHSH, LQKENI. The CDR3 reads CASSEGQGRNQPQHF. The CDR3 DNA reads TGTGCCAGCTCCGAGGGACAGGGTCGCAATCAGCCCCAGCATTTT.

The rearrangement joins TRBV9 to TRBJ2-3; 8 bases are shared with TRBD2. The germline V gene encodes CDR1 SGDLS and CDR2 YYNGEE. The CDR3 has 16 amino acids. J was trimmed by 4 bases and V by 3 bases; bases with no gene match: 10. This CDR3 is CASSGGGGGTSDTQYF. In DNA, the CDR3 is TGTGCCAGCAGCGGCGGTGGCGGGGGGACCTCAGATACGCAGTATTTT.

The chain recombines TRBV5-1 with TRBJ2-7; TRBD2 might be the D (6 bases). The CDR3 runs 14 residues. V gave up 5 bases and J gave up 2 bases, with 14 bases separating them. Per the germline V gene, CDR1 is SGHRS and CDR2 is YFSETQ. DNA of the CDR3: TGCGCCAGCAGGCTGGGTGCGGGACCCTACGAGCAGTACTTC. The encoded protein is CASRLGAGPYEQYF.

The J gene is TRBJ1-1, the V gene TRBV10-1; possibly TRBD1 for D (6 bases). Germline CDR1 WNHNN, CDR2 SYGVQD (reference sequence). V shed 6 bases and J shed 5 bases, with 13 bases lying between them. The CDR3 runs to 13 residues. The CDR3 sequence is CASRRGGDTEAFF. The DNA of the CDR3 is TGCGCCAGCAGGCGAGGGGGTGATACTGAAGCTTTCTTT.

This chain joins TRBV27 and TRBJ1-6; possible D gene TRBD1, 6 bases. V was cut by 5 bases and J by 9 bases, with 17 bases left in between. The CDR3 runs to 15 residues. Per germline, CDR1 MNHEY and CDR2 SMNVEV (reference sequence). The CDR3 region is CASSVATGSGSPLHF. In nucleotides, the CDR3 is TGTGCCAGCAGTGTAGCCACAGGGAGCGGTTCACCCCTCCACTTT.

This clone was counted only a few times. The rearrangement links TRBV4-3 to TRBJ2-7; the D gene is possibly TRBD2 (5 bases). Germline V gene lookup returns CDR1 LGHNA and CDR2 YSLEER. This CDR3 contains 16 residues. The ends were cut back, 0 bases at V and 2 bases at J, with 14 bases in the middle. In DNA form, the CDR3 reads TGCGCCAGCAGCCAAGAATGGCGGGCCCCCGCCTACGAGCAGTACTTC. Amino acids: CASSQEWRAPAYEQYF.

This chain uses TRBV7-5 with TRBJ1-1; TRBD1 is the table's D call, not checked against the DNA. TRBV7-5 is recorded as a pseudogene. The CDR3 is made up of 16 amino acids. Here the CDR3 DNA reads TGTGCCAGAAGCTTCTCCGGGACAGGGCACAACACTGAAGCTTTCTTT. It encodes CARSFSGTGHNTEAFF.